This TCR beta chain was sequenced during a study of shared clonotypes between healthy human individuals. As for the study in general: The study used three CD4 naive, three CD4 memory, two CD8 naive and one CD8 memory plate per donor.

A split of CD4+ cells into CD45RA+ naive and CD45RA-negative memory subsets was performed. Produced via immunoSEQ multiplex PCR; TCRdb's table is partial and in-frame only. The profile shows around 1,000,000 clones, about 72% of them singletons. The CDR3 is made up of 14 amino acids. Trimming shortened V by 6 bases and J by 8 bases, and 19 bases separated the two germline ends. Per the germline V gene, CDR1 is MNHEY and CDR2 is SVGAGI. The origin of this receptor is a man aged 18 to 29 in good health. Some clones in this sample may be carry-over from other donors' samples. The V call is TRBV6-5, the J call TRBJ1-2, with no clear D. What was sequenced was memory CD4+ T cells from PBMCs. The subset: CD45RA-negative fraction. The CDR3 reads CASRSPPDLGGYTF. As DNA, the CDR3 is TGTGCCAGCAGGAGCCCCCCGGACCTCGGGGGCTACACCTTC.